The 3 T cell receptor beta chains given below trace back to one sample, sequenced in a study of T cell responses to AZD1222 COVID-19 vaccine (dated by TCRdb to 2020 to 2022). The time point tag for this specimen amounts to: baseline before first vaccination. Libraries came from the immunoSEQ multiplex PCR assay. TCRdb obtained this table from immuneACCESS and retained in-frame rearrangements with V and J assigned. These tables miss some clones; where compared with another copy, unresolved V genes account for less than half of the shortfall, and the remainder is unexplained. The sample table lists around 200,000 clones, roughly 93% of them with a count of one. The leading ten clones occupy 0.75% to 1% of the sample. Sequencing used peripheral blood, obtained on day 0 of AZD1222 vaccination. The source is an adult in good health.

V and J are TRBV9 and TRBJ2-2; 9 bases fit TRBD1. The trim removed 3 bases at V and 0 bases at J, leaving 9 bases unmatched. Per the germline V gene, CDR1 is SGDLS and CDR2 is YYNGEE. The CDR3 is made up of 18 amino acids. CDR3 in amino acids: CASSALIWTGANTGELFF. The DNA for the CDR3 is TGTGCCAGCAGCGCCCTAATTTGGACAGGGGCGAACACCGGGGAGCTGTTTTTT.

The V and J genes are TRBV5-6 and TRBJ2-1; 7 bases align to TRBD1. Trimming cost V 2 bases and J 4 bases; bases outside gene matches: 6. The CDR3 extends over 15 amino acids. In germline, CDR1 is SGHDT, CDR2 YYEEEE. This CDR3 reads CASSLDPRGYNEQFF. CDR3 DNA: TGTGCCAGCAGCTTAGATCCCAGGGGGTACAATGAGCAGTTCTTC.

The chain has TRBV7-9 and TRBJ2-1, with 7 bases identical to TRBD1. Germline CDR1 is SEHNR and CDR2 is FQNEAQ (reference sequence). Trimming cost V 5 bases and J 0 bases; bases outside gene matches: 10. This CDR3 comprises 17 residues. In DNA, the CDR3 is TGTGCCAGCAGCCCCCGGGACAGACAGAACTCCTACAATGAGCAGTTCTTC. Amino acid sequence: CASSPRDRQNSYNEQFF.